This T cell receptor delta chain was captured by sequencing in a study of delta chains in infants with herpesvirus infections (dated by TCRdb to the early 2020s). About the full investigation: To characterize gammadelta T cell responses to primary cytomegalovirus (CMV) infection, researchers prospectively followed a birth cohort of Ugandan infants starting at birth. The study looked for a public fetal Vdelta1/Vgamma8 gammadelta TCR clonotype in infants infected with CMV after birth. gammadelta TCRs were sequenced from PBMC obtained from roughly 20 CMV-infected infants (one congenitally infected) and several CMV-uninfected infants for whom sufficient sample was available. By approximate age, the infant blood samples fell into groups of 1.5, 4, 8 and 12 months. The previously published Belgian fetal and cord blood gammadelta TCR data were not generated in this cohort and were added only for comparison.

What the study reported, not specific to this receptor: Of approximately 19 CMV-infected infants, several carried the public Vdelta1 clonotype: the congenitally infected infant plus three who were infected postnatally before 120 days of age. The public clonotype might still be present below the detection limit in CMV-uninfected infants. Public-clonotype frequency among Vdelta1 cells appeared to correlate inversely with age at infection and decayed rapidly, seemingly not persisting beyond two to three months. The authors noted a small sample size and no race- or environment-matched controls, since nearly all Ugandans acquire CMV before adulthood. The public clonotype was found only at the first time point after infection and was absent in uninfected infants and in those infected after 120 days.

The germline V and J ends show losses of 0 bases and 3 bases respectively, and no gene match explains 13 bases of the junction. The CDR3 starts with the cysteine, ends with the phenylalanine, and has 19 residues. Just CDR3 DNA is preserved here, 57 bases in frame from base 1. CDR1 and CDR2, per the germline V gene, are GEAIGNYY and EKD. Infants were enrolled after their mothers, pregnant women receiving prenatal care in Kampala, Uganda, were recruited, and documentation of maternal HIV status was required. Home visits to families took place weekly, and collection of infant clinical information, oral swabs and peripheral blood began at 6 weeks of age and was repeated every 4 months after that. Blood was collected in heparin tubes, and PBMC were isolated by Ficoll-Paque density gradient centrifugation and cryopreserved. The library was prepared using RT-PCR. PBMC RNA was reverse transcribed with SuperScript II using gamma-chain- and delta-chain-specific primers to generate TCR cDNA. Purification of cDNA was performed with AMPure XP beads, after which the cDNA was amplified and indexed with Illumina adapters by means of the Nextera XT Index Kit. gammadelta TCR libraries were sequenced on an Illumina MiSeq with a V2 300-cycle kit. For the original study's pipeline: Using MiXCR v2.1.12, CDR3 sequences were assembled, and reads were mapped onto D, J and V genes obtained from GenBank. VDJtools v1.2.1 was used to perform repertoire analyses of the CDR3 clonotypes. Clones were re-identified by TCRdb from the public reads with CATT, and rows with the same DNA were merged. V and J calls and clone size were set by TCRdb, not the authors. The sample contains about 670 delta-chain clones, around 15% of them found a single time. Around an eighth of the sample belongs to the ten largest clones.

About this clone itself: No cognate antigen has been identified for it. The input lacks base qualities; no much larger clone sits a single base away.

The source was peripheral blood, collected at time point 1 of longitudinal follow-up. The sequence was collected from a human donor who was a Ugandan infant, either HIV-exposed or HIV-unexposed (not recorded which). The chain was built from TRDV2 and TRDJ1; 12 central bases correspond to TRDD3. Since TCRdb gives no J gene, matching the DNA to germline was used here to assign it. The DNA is TGTGCCTGTGACACCCTGGTACTGGGGGATACCGAGGAGCCCGATAAACTCATCTTT. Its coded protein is CACDTLVLGDTEEPDKLIF.